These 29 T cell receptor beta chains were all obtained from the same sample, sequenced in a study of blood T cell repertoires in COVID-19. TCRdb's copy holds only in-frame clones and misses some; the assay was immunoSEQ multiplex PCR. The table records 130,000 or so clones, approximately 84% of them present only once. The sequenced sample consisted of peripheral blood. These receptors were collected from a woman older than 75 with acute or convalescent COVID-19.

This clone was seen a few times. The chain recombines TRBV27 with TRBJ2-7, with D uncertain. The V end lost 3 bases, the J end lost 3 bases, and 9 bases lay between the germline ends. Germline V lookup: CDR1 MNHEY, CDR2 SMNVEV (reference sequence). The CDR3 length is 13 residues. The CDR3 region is CASSFRQDYEQYF. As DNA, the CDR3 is TGTGCCAGCAGTTTTCGGCAGGACTACGAGCAGTACTTC.

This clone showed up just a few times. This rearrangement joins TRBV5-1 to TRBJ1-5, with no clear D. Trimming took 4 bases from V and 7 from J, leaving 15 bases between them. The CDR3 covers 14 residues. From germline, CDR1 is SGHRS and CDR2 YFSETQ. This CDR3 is CASSPPTRVQPQHF. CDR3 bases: TGCGCCAGCAGCCCACCCACGAGGGTCCAGCCCCAGCATTTT.

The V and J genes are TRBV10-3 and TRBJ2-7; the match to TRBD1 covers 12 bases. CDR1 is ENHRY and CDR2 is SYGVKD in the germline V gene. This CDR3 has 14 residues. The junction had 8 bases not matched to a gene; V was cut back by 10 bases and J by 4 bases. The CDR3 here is CATAPGQGAYEQYF. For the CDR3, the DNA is TGTGCCACGGCTCCGGGACAGGGGGCTTACGAGCAGTACTTC.

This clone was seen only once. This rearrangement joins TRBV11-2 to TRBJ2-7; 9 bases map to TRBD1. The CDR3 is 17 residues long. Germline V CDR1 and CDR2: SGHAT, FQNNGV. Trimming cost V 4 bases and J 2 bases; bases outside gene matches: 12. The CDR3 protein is CASSSRRGQGPTYEQYF. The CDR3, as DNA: TGTGCCAGCAGCTCTCGCCGGGGACAGGGCCCTACCTACGAGCAGTACTTC.

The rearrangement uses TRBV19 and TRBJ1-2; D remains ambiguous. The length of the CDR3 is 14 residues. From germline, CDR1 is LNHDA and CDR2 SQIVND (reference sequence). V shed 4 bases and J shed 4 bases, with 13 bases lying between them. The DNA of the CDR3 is TGTGCCAGTAGTACATTTGCCGAGAGCTATGGCTACACCTTC. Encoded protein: CASSTFAESYGYTF.

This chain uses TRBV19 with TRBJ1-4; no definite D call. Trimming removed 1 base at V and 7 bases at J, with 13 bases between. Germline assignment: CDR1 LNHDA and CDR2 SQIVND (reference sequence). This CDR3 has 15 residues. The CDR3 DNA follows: TGTGCCAGTAGTATAGGAGGAACCGGAGGTGAAAAACTGTTTTTT. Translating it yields CASSIGGTGGEKLFF.

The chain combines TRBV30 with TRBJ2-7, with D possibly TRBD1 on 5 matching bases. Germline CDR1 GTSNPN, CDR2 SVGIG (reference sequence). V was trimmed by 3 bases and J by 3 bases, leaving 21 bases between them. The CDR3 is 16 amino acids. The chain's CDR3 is CAWSGLRRALGYEQYF. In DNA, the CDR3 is TGTGCCTGGAGCGGCCTCCGCAGGGCGTTGGGCTACGAGCAGTACTTC.

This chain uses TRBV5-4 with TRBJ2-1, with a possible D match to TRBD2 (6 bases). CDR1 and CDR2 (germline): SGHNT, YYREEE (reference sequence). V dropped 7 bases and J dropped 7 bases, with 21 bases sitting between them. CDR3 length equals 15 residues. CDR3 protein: CASETRTVAVNEQFF. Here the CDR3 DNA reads TGTGCCAGCGAAACAAGAACGGTAGCGGTGAATGAGCAGTTCTTC.

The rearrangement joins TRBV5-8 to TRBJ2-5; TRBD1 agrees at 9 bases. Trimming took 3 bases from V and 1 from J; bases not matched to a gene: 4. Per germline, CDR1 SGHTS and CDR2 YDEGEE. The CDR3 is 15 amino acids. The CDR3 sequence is CASSSGTGFQETQYF. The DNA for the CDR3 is TGTGCCAGCAGCTCCGGGACAGGGTTCCAAGAGACCCAGTACTTC.

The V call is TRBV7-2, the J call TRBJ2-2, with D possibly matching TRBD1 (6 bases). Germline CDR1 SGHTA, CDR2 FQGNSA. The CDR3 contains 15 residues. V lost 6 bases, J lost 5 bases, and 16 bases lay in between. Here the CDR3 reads CASRPGQSGTGELFF. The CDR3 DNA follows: TGTGCCAGCAGACCCGGACAGTCCGGGACCGGGGAGCTGTTTTTT.

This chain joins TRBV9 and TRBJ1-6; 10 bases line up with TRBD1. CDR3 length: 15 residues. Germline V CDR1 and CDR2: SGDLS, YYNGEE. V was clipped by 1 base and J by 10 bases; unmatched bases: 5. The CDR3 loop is CASSVRTGGNSPLHF. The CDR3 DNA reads TGTGCCAGCAGCGTAAGGACAGGGGGGAACTCACCCCTCCACTTT.

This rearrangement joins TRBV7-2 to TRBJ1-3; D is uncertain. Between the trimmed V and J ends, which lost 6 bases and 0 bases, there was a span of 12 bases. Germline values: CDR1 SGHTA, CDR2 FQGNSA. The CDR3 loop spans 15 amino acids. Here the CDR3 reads CASRPHPRSGNTIYF. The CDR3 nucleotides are TGTGCCAGCAGGCCCCATCCGCGCTCTGGAAACACCATATATTTT.

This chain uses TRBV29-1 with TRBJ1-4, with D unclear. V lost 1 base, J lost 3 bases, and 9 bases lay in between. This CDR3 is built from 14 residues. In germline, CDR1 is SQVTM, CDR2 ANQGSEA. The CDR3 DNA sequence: TGCAGCGTTGAAGGACTGGATCCTAATGAAAAACTGTTTTTT. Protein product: CSVEGLDPNEKLFF.

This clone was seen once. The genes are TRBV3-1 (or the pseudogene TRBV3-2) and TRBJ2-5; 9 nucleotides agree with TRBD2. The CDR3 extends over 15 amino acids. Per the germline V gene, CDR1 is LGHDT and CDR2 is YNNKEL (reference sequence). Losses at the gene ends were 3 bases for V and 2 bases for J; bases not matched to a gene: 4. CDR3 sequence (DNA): TGTGCCAGCAGCCAGGAAGCGGGGGGTCAAGAGACCCAGTACTTC. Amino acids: CASSQEAGGQETQYF.

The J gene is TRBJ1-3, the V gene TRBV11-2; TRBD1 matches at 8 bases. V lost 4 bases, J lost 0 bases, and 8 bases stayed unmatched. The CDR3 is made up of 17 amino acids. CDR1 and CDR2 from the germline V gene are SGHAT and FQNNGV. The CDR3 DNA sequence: TGTGCCAGCAGCTACTGGCGACAGGGGCTCTCTGGAAACACCATATATTTT. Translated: CASSYWRQGLSGNTIYF.

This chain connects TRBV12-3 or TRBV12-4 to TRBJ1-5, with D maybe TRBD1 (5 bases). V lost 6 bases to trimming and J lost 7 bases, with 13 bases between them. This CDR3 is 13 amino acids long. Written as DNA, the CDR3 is TGTGCCAGCAGGCAAACGGGGGTGCAGCCCCAGCATTTT. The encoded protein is CASRQTGVQPQHF.

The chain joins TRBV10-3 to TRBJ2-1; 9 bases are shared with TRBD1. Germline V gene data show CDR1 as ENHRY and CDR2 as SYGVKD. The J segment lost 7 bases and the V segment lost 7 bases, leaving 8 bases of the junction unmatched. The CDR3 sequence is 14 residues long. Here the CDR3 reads CAITSGQGNNEQFF. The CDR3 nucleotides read TGTGCCATCACCTCCGGACAGGGGAATAATGAGCAGTTCTTC.

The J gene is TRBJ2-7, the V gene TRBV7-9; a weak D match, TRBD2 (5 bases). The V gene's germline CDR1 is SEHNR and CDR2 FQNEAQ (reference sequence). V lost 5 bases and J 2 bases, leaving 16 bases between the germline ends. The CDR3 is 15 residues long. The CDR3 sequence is CASSPSRSSAYEQYF. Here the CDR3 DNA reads TGTGCCAGCAGCCCTAGCCGCTCCTCCGCCTACGAGCAGTACTTC.

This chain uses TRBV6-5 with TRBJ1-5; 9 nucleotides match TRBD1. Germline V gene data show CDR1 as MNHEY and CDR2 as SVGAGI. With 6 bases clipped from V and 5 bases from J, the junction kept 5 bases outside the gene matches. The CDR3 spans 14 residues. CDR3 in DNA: TGTGCCAGCAGCCCGGACAGGGGCCATCAGCCCCAGCATTTT. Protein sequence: CASSPDRGHQPQHF.

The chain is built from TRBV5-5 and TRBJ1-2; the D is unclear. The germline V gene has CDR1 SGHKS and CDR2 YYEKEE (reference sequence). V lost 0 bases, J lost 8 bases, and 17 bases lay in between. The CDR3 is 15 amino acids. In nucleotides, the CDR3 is TGTGCCAGCAGCTTGGTGATAGCGAATTCGGGCGGCTACACCTTC. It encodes CASSLVIANSGGYTF.

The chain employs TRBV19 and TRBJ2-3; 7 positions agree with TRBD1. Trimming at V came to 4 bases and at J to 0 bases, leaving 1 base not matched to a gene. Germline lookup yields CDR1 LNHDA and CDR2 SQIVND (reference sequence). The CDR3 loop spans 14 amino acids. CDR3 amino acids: CASSRQGSTDTQYF. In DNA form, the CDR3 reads TGTGCCAGTAGTAGACAGGGTAGCACAGATACGCAGTATTTT. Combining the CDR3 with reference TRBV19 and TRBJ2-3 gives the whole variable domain DGGITQSPKYLFRKEGQNVTLSCEQNLNHDAMYWYRQDPGQGLRLIYYSQIVNDFQKGDIAEGYSVSREKKESFPLTVTSAQKNPTAFYLCASSRQGSTDTQYFGPGTRLTVL.

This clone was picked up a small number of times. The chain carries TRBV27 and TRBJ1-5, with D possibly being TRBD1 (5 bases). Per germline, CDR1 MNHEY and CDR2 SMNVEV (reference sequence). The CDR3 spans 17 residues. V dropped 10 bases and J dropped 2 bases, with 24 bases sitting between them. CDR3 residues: CATRQSGVLLGNQPQHF. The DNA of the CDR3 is TGTGCCACCCGACAGAGTGGGGTTTTGTTGGGCAATCAGCCCCAGCATTTT.

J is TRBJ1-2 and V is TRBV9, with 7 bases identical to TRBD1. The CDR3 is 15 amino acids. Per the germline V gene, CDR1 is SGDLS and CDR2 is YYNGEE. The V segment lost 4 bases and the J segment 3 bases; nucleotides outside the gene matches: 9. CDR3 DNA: TGTGCCAGCAGCCCGACAGGGTCAGATGACTATGGCTACACCTTC. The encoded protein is CASSPTGSDDYGYTF.

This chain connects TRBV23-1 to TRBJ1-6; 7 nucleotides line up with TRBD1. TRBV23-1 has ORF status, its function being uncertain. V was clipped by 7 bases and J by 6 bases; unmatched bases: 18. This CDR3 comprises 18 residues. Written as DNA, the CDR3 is TGCGCCAGCACCCAAAGGGTAAACAGGGGCCTCTTTAATTCACCCCTCCACTTT. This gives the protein CASTQRVNRGLFNSPLHF.

The CDR3 DNA sequence: TGTGCCAGCAGACCAACAGGGAAGGAAAACTATGGCTACACCTTC. Its translation is CASRPTGKENYGYTF. This chain connects TRBV6-5 to TRBJ1-2; possible D gene TRBD1, 6 bases. The CDR3 loop spans 15 amino acids. The germline CDR1 and CDR2 sequences are MNHEY and SVGAGI. V was shortened by 6 bases and J by 2 bases, with 16 bases between the two germline ends.

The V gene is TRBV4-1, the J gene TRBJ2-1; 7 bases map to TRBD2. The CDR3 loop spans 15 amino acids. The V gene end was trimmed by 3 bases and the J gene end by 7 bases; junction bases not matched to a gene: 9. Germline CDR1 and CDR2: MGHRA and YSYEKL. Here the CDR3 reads CASSQGEGRRNEQFF. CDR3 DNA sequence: TGCGCCAGCAGCCAGGGGGAGGGCCGACGGAATGAGCAGTTCTTC.

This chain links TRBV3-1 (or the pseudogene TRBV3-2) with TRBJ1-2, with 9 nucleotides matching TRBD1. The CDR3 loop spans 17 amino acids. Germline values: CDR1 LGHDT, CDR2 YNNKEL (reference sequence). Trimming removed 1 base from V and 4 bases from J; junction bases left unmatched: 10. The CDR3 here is CASSQARGTGSGYGYTF. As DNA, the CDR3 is TGTGCCAGCAGCCAAGCCCGAGGGACAGGGTCGGGCTATGGCTACACCTTC.

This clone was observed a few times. The CDR3 sequence: CASGRTRTSNYGYTF. The CDR3 DNA is TGTGCCAGTGGAAGGACCAGGACAAGTAACTATGGCTACACCTTC. The gene calls are TRBV19 and TRBJ1-2, with D maybe TRBD1 (5 bases). The V and J ends lost 8 bases and 1 base respectively, with 17 bases between them. The CDR3 runs to 15 residues. Germline V lookup: CDR1 LNHDA, CDR2 SQIVND (reference sequence).

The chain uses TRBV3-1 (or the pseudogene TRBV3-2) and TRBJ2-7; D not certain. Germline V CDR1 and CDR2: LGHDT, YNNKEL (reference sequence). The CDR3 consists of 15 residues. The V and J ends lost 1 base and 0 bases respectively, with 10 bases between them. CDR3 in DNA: TGTGCCAGCAGCCAAGTGGGCAGTTACTCCTACGAGCAGTACTTC. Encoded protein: CASSQVGSYSYEQYF.